This paragraph covers one T cell receptor (beta chain) sequence. The entry originates in a study of technical replicates of blood from four donors. V lost 0 bases and J 2 bases, leaving 8 bases between the germline ends. This CDR3 region has 15 residues. CDR1 SGHTA and CDR2 FQGNSA come from the germline V gene. This table comes from immunoSEQ multiplex PCR, and its TCRdb copy is limited to in-frame clones, with some not included. The sample includes tens of thousands of clones, 90% to 95% of them seen just once. The V call is TRBV7-2, the J call TRBJ2-1; TRBD2 might be the D (6 bases). This receptor was identified in a human donor in good health. Some clones in this sample may be carry-over from other donors' samples. The sequenced sample consisted of PBMCs. The DNA of the CDR3 is TGTGCCAGCAGCTTAGCGGGGGGACCCTACAATGAGCAGTTCTTC. This translates into CASSLAGGPYNEQFF.